The next 16 T cell receptor beta chains were all read from a single sample in a study of cytomegalovirus exposure and HLA in healthy donors. Primers included in the PCR were 60 Vbeta and 13 Jbeta primers. Here immunoSEQ multiplex PCR was the method, and the copy in TCRdb shows in-frame clones only, minus some. Of 250,000 to 350,000 clones detected, roughly 85% appear once; the ten largest clones hold around 4.2%. Sequencing was carried out using PBMCs. The receptors stem from a man in his forties or fifties in good health and CMV-seropositive.

The gene calls are TRBV4-3 and TRBJ2-1; D unresolved. CDR1 and CDR2 (germline): LGHNA, YSLEER. This CDR3 contains 16 residues. Trimming took 0 bases from V and 0 from J, leaving 9 bases between them. For the CDR3, the DNA is TGCGCCAGCAGCCAAGATCCCGCTAGCTCCTACAATGAGCAGTTCTTC. Translating gives CASSQDPASSYNEQFF.

The V and J genes are TRBV5-1 and TRBJ2-7; weak D call: TRBD2 (5 bases). The V gene lost 3 bases and the J gene lost 3 bases, with 13 bases spanning the gap. Germline CDR1 is SGHRS and CDR2 is YFSETQ. This CDR3 is 14 amino acids long. CDR3 amino acids: CASSSGLIHYEQYF. The CDR3 nucleotides read TGCGCCAGCAGCTCCGGACTCATACACTACGAGCAGTACTTC.

This chain uses TRBV5-4 with TRBJ2-7, with 7 bases lining up with TRBD1. V gave up 7 bases and J gave up 3 bases; unmatched junction bases: 10. This CDR3 is built from 14 residues. CDR1 is SGHNT and CDR2 is YYREEE in the germline V gene (reference sequence). The CDR3 nucleotides read TGTGCCAGCCACCCTGGGCAGGGGGTCTACGAGCAGTACTTC. Its protein product is CASHPGQGVYEQYF.

The rearrangement uses TRBV7-2 and TRBJ1-2, with D possibly being TRBD1 (6 bases). CDR1 is SGHTA and CDR2 is FQGNSA in the germline V gene. The V end lost 4 bases, the J end lost 4 bases, and 22 bases lay between the germline ends. The CDR3 has 17 residues. The CDR3 sequence is CASSSRTGGRVAYGYTF. The CDR3 DNA reads as TGTGCCAGCAGCTCCCGGACTGGGGGCAGGGTTGCCTATGGCTACACCTTC.

Regarding this clone: Distinct nucleotide sequences in the sample also encode this CDR3. The CDR3 sequence: CASSPSTDTQYF. CDR3 coding DNA: TGTGCCAGCAGCCCTAGCACAGATACGCAGTATTTT. The genes are TRBV27 and TRBJ2-3; D ambiguous. The CDR3 is 12 amino acids. Germline V gene lookup returns CDR1 MNHEY and CDR2 SMNVEV (reference sequence). The V and J ends lost 6 bases and 0 bases respectively, with 4 bases between them.

The V call is TRBV6-7, the J call TRBJ1-2, with D perhaps TRBD1 (6 bases). TRBV6-7 belongs to the ORF category, with a function that is uncertain. The CDR3 is 13 amino acids. The V and J ends lost 4 bases and 4 bases respectively, with 10 bases between them. CDR3 bases: TGTGCCAGCAGTTTGGACAGCCCCTATGGCTACACCTTC. Amino acid sequence: CASSLDSPYGYTF.

The V and J genes are TRBV5-1 and TRBJ2-1; the match to TRBD1 covers 7 bases. Trimming removed 2 bases from V and 8 bases from J; junction bases left unmatched: 10. Germline V lookup: CDR1 SGHRS, CDR2 YFSETQ. The CDR3 totals 15 residues. The CDR3 sequence is CASSLQGTLNHEQFF. The CDR3 DNA reads as TGCGCCAGCAGCTTACAGGGGACCCTAAACCATGAGCAGTTCTTC.

The chain couples TRBV4-3 to TRBJ2-7; D might be TRBD2 (6 bases). Germline-derived CDR1 and CDR2 are LGHNA and YSLEER. Trimming left V 0 bases short and J 2 bases short, with 11 bases between. The CDR3 contains 15 residues. CDR3 protein: CASSQDRGDPYEQYF. The CDR3 DNA sequence: TGCGCCAGCAGCCAAGATCGCGGGGACCCCTACGAGCAGTACTTC.

This chain uses TRBV28 with TRBJ2-7, with 9 bases aligning to TRBD1. The CDR3 contains 13 residues. In germline, CDR1 is MDHEN, CDR2 SYDVKM. V lost 6 bases and J lost 5; bases outside the gene matches: 5. As DNA, the CDR3 is TGTGCCAGCAGAGGGACAGGGATGCACGAGCAGTACTTC. The encoded protein is CASRGTGMHEQYF.

The rearrangement uses TRBV5-1 and TRBJ2-2, with 8 bases aligning to TRBD1. Per the germline V gene, CDR1 is SGHRS and CDR2 is YFSETQ. The V and J ends lost 2 bases and 4 bases, in that order; junction bases with no gene match: 4. CDR3 size: 15 residues. This CDR3 reads CASSFVTGVTGELFF. CDR3 nucleotides: TGCGCCAGCAGCTTTGTGACAGGGGTCACCGGGGAGCTGTTTTTT.

This clone is a singleton in its sample. V gene TRBV9 combines with J gene TRBJ2-2; possible D gene TRBD2, 6 bases. Germline CDR1 is SGDLS and CDR2 is YYNGEE. Trimming left V 5 bases short and J 7 bases short, with 15 bases between. This CDR3 is 14 amino acids long. The CDR3 bases are TGTGCCAGCAGTTCGGGAGTAGGCGGCGGGGAGCTGTTTTTT. Its translation is CASSSGVGGGELFF.

This clone was counted only a few times. The rearrangement links TRBV6-1 to TRBJ2-5, with D tentatively TRBD1 (7 bases). The DNA end lines up better with TRBJ2-7; the J call may be wrong. CDR3 size: 13 residues. Per the germline V gene, CDR1 is MNHNS and CDR2 is SASEGT. CDR3 residues: CASSEQGGYEQYF. The CDR3 DNA reads as TGTGCCAGCAGTGAACAGGGGGGCTACGAGCAGTACTTC.

This chain joins TRBV16 and TRBJ2-7, with D hard to call. This CDR3 spans 14 amino acids. Per the germline V gene, CDR1 is KGHSY and CDR2 is FQNENV. Between the trimmed V and J ends, which lost 4 bases and 1 base, there was a span of 11 bases. The CDR3 region is CASSRAIGSYEQYF. As DNA, the CDR3 is TGTGCCAGCAGCCGCGCAATCGGGTCCTACGAGCAGTACTTC.

This chain connects TRBV28 to TRBJ2-3; 13 bases are shared with TRBD2. Germline assignment: CDR1 MDHEN and CDR2 SYDVKM. The CDR3 extends over 18 amino acids. With V trimmed by 3 bases and J by 4 bases, 10 bases remained unmatched. The CDR3 loop is CASSLPPTGTSGADTQYF. The CDR3 DNA sequence: TGTGCCAGCAGTTTGCCCCCTACCGGGACTAGCGGGGCAGATACGCAGTATTTT.

The V gene is TRBV5-6, the J gene TRBJ2-1, with D maybe TRBD2 (6 bases). Germline V gene data show CDR1 as SGHDT and CDR2 as YYEEEE. Trimming shortened V by 6 bases and J by 8 bases, and 18 bases separated the two germline ends. This CDR3 is 14 amino acids long. The CDR3 DNA reads TGTGCCAGCAACTACCAGACCGGGACTTATGAGCAGTTCTTC. Its translation is CASNYQTGTYEQFF.

DNA for the CDR3: TGTGCCAGCTCATCGAGCGCCAGCACAGATACGCAGTATTTT. Translation gives CASSSSASTDTQYF. V usage is TRBV18 and J usage is TRBJ2-3; D remains unclear. Germline CDR1 reads KGHSH; CDR2 reads LQKENI. The CDR3 consists of 14 residues. V lost 5 bases and J lost 0, with 9 bases in between.